A single sample is the source of the 26 T cell receptor beta chains below, sequenced in a study of T-cell reconstitution after alpha-beta-depleted transplantation in children. It was with unique molecular identifiers that the TCRbeta library was prepared. TCRdb analysed the PCR reads with MiXCR anew, one entry per CDR3 protein. The profile shows over 550,000 distinct CDR3 sequences, about 10% of them singletons. The source material was PBMCs from the stem cell graft donor, sampled from the stem cell graft. These receptors were obtained from a human donor who donated a stem cell graft to a child with acute myeloid leukemia.

This clonotype came up many times. The CDR3 DNA follows: TGTGCCAGCAGTACCGGACGGGCCCAGTACTTC. Translated, it gives CASSTGRAQYF. The chain joins TRBV12-3 or TRBV12-4 to TRBJ2-5; D remains ambiguous. V was clipped by 5 bases and J by 9 bases, with 10 bases between them. This CDR3 is built from 11 residues.

There are many counts of this clonotype. The chain combines TRBV7-8 with TRBJ2-3; TRBD2 agrees at 15 bases. Germline assignment: CDR1 SGHVS and CDR2 FQNEAQ. This CDR3 has 15 amino acids. Losses at the gene ends were 4 bases for V and 6 bases for J; bases not matched to a gene: 2. Here the CDR3 DNA reads TGTGCCAGCAGCTACGGGACTAGCGGGAGGGATACGCAGTATTTT. Translating it yields CASSYGTSGRDTQYF. Complete variable domain (other parts from reference TRBV7-8 and TRBJ2-3): GAGVSQSPRYKVAKRGQDVALRCDPISGHVSLFWYQQALGQGPEFLTYFQNEAQLDKSGLPSDRFFAERPEGSVSTLKIQRTQQEDSAVYLCASSYGTSGRDTQYFGPGTRLTVL.

The chain employs TRBV20-1 and TRBJ2-3; D is unclear. Between the trimmed V and J ends, which lost 6 bases and 1 base, there was a span of 14 bases. CDR1 and CDR2 (germline): DFQATT, SNEGSKA (reference sequence). The length of the CDR3 is 14 residues. The CDR3 DNA reads as TGCAGTGCCGCCGACGGTGACGGCACAGATACGCAGTATTTT. Its protein is CSAADGDGTDTQYF.

The chain employs TRBV5-1 and TRBJ2-7, with D uncertain. CDR1 and CDR2 from the germline V gene are SGHRS and YFSETQ. Trimming shortened V by 5 bases and J by 3 bases, and 18 bases separated the two germline ends. The CDR3 has 15 residues. Here the CDR3 reads CASRPTSPQVYEQYF. CDR3 sequence (DNA): TGCGCCAGCAGGCCAACCTCTCCTCAAGTCTACGAGCAGTACTTC.

The chain carries TRBV29-1 and TRBJ2-2; D may be TRBD2 (5 bases). Trimming took 7 bases from V and 1 from J, leaving 10 bases between them. The CDR3 sequence is 13 residues long. The V gene's germline CDR1 is SQVTM and CDR2 ANQGSEA. CDR3 DNA sequence: TGCAGCGCCCGCGCGGGGAACACCGGGGAGCTGTTTTTT. This gives the protein CSARAGNTGELFF.

The chain joins TRBV4-1 to TRBJ2-1, with D tentatively TRBD1 or TRBD2 (5 bases each). Trimming removed 0 bases at V and 12 bases at J, with 9 bases between. Per germline, CDR1 MGHRA and CDR2 YSYEKL. The CDR3 is made up of 12 amino acids. CDR3 protein: CASSQDGGVQFF. The CDR3 coding sequence is TGCGCCAGCAGCCAAGATGGGGGAGTGCAGTTCTTC.

This clonotype was counted at least ten times. CDR3 residues: CASSFRRGYTF. The CDR3 nucleotides read TGTGCCAGCAGCTTTCGTCGGGGCTACACCTTC. V gene TRBV7-2 combines with J gene TRBJ1-2; D unresolved. The ends were cut back, 3 bases at V and 8 bases at J, with 7 bases in the middle. The germline gives CDR1 SGHTA, CDR2 FQGNSA. There are 11 residues in the CDR3.

The CDR3 DNA is TGTGCCAGCACGGGCAAGGGGGGAAGGGAGCAGTACTTC. Amino acid sequence: CASTGKGGREQYF. The rearrangement joins TRBV12-3 or TRBV12-4 to TRBJ2-7; either TRBD1 or TRBD2 may fit D (6 bases each). The CDR3 consists of 13 residues. V lost 7 bases to trimming and J lost 7 bases, with 17 bases between them.

In its sample, this clonotype was seen a few times. CDR3 in amino acids: CASSPRQETQYF. The DNA of the CDR3 is TGCGCCAGCAGCCCACGGCAAGAGACCCAGTACTTC. The chain joins TRBV5-1 to TRBJ2-5; D not resolved. The CDR3 runs 12 residues. V lost 4 bases and J lost 2, with 6 bases in between. The germline V gene has CDR1 SGHRS and CDR2 YFSETQ.

In this sample, this clonotype turned up a few times. The V gene is TRBV11-2, the J gene TRBJ2-3; 10 positions agree with TRBD1. Germline trimming cut 1 base from V and 3 bases from J; bases unmatched to any gene: 10. Germline CDR1 SGHAT, CDR2 FQNNGV. The CDR3 is made up of 18 amino acids. The CDR3 reads CASSLGAGTGEKTDTQYF. In DNA form, the CDR3 reads TGTGCCAGCAGCTTAGGGGCCGGGACAGGGGAAAAAACAGATACGCAGTATTTT.

V and J are TRBV5-1 and TRBJ1-4; 8 nucleotides line up with TRBD1. CDR3 length: 13 amino acids. Per the germline V gene, CDR1 is SGHRS and CDR2 is YFSETQ. Trimming took 4 bases from V and 6 from J; bases not matched to a gene: 2. The CDR3 loop reads CASSPTGDEKLFF. The CDR3 region has the DNA TGCGCCAGCAGCCCGACAGGGGATGAAAAACTGTTTTTT.

This clonotype turned up a few times. The V gene is TRBV20-1, the J gene TRBJ1-1, with a possible D match to TRBD1 (5 bases). CDR3 size: 11 residues. CDR1 and CDR2 from the germline V gene are DFQATT and SNEGSKA (reference sequence). Trimming removed 3 bases at V and 6 bases at J, with 8 bases between. CDR3 DNA: TGCAGTGCTAGTGGGGGGGCTGAAGCTTTCTTT. Translated: CSASGGAEAFF.

The V call is TRBV29-1, the J call TRBJ1-2, with D uncertain. V lost 1 base and J lost 1, with 10 bases in between. The CDR3 has 14 amino acids. Per the germline V gene, CDR1 is SQVTM and CDR2 is ANQGSEA. CDR3 sequence reads: CSVEVAEFNYGYTF. Written as DNA, the CDR3 is TGCAGCGTTGAAGTGGCTGAGTTTAACTATGGCTACACCTTC.

Concerning this clonotype: The junction departs from germline at one end; a sequencing error may be responsible. The rearrangement joins TRBV2 to TRBJ1-4, with 9 bases identical to TRBD1. The CDR3 extends over 18 amino acids. CDR1 SNHLY and CDR2 FYNNEI come from the germline V gene. The CDR3 here is CTSSLAGDRAATNEKLFF. CDR3 coding DNA: TGTACCAGCAGTTTAGCGGGGGACAGGGCCGCAACTAATGAAAAACTGTTTTTT.

This clonotype was recorded a few times. The chain recombines TRBV7-9 with TRBJ2-7; 9 nucleotides line up with TRBD1. Germline V gene data show CDR1 as SEHNR and CDR2 as FQNEAQ (reference sequence). V gave up 6 bases and J gave up 1 base; unmatched junction bases: 4. This CDR3 region has 14 residues. CDR3 nucleotides: TGTGCCAGCAGACCGACAGGGGGGTCCTACGAGCAGTACTTC. It encodes CASRPTGGSYEQYF.

This clonotype was observed a few times. The rearrangement joins TRBV7-2 to TRBJ2-4; D gene uncertain. The germline gives CDR1 SGHTA, CDR2 FQGNSA. V gave up 5 bases and J gave up 3 bases, with 14 bases separating them. The CDR3 covers 15 residues. The CDR3 loop is CASSPTPLGKNIQYF. CDR3 sequence (DNA): TGTGCCAGCAGCCCGACACCTTTGGGCAAAAACATTCAGTACTTC.

This clonotype has ten or more counts. J is TRBJ2-6 and V is TRBV7-9; no clear D gene. Germline loops: CDR1 SEHNR, CDR2 FQNEAQ (reference sequence). CDR3 length equals 14 residues. V lost 5 bases and J 0 bases, leaving 5 bases between the germline ends. The CDR3 sequence: CASSHNSGANVLTF. For the CDR3, the DNA is TGTGCCAGCAGCCATAACTCTGGGGCCAACGTCCTGACTTTC.

This clonotype was counted only a few times. The chain links TRBV27 to TRBJ1-5; possible D gene TRBD1, 6 bases. This CDR3 comprises 16 residues. Germline values: CDR1 MNHEY, CDR2 SMNVEV (reference sequence). V lost 6 bases, J lost 4 bases, and 19 bases lay in between. The CDR3 nucleotides are TGTGCCAGCAGCAAGGGGGTGGGGGGCTTTAATCAGCCCCAGCATTTT. It translates to CASSKGVGGFNQPQHF.

This clonotype occurred a few times. The rearrangement joins TRBV29-1 to TRBJ1-2; D perhaps matches TRBD1 (5 bases). The germline V gene has CDR1 SQVTM and CDR2 ANQGSEA. This CDR3 region has 18 residues. V was shortened by 6 bases and J by 2 bases, with 28 bases between the two germline ends. The CDR3 coding sequence is TGCAGCGTCGTTCGCCAAGGATCCAGGGAAGGCGCCAACTATGGCTACACCTTC. It specifies CSVVRQGSREGANYGYTF.

This clonotype was seen at least ten times. The chain links TRBV10-3 to TRBJ1-5, with no clear D. The germline gives CDR1 ENHRY, CDR2 SYGVKD. This CDR3 contains 13 residues. Trimming took 7 bases from V and 7 from J, leaving 14 bases between them. DNA of the CDR3: TGTGCCATCACCTCGTCGAAGATACAGCCCCAGCATTTT. Its translation is CAITSSKIQPQHF.

The chain combines TRBV15 with TRBJ2-1; TRBD1 matches 9 bases. The germline V gene has CDR1 LNHNV and CDR2 YYDKDF (reference sequence). V shed 1 base, J shed 6 bases, and the junction held 7 bases outside the gene matches. This CDR3 has 16 residues. CDR3 sequence (DNA): TGTGCCACCAGCAGAGGGGGACAGGGACGAATCAATGAGCAGTTCTTC. Protein product: CATSRGGQGRINEQFF.

In its sample, this clonotype was seen many times. The rearrangement links TRBV6-4 to TRBJ2-3; 7 positions agree with TRBD2. The germline V gene encodes CDR1 MRHNA and CDR2 SNTAGT. V lost 3 bases and J lost 15; bases outside the gene matches: 3. The CDR3 sequence is 10 residues long. CDR3 DNA: TGTGCCAGCAGTGAAGGACTAGACTATTTT. This encodes CASSEGLDYF.

The chain joins TRBV6-2 or TRBV6-3 to TRBJ2-7; D unresolved. Trimming stripped 6 bases from V and 4 bases from J, with 7 bases between. CDR3 length equals 11 residues. CDR1 MNHEY and CDR2 SVGEGT come from the germline V gene. The CDR3 region has the DNA TGTGCCAGCAGAGCAGTATACGAGCAGTACTTC. Translated, it gives CASRAVYEQYF.

The V gene is TRBV20-1, the J gene TRBJ2-3; D is tentatively TRBD1 or TRBD2 (6 bases each). Germline V gene data show CDR1 as DFQATT and CDR2 as SNEGSKA (reference sequence). CDR3 length: 14 amino acids. Trimming cost V 1 base and J 1 base, with 9 bases left between them. In DNA form, the CDR3 reads TGCAGTGCTAGAGGGGGGGCTGGCACAGATACGCAGTATTTT. Its translation is CSARGGAGTDTQYF.

Many counts were recorded for this clonotype. The gene calls are TRBV29-1 and TRBJ2-5, with a tentative D call TRBD1 (5 bases). The CDR3 sequence is 13 residues long. The V gene lost 1 base and the J gene lost 0 bases, with 6 bases spanning the gap. The germline V gene has CDR1 SQVTM and CDR2 ANQGSEA. The CDR3 loop reads CSVEGQYQETQYF. CDR3 nucleotides: TGCAGCGTTGAAGGACAGTACCAAGAGACCCAGTACTTC.

This clonotype was picked up many times. The chain is built from TRBV28 and TRBJ1-2; D ambiguous. The germline V gene has CDR1 MDHEN and CDR2 SYDVKM. There are 11 residues in the CDR3. Trimming shortened V by 6 bases and J by 3 bases, and 5 bases separated the two germline ends. CDR3 protein: CASRVDYGYTF. The DNA for the CDR3 is TGTGCCAGCAGGGTTGACTATGGCTACACCTTC.